This T cell receptor (beta chain) originates from a study of CD8+ T cells in alopecia areata. Sequencing templates came from extracted RNA that was reverse transcribed into cDNA. Using immunoSEQ multiplex PCR, the repertoire was profiled, and TCRdb retains in-frame clones only, with some absent. In the table there are about 210,000 clones, 43% of which are singletons. Specified treatment: oral pan-JAK inhibitor, 5-10 mg twice daily. Lesional scalp punch biopsies and peripheral blood came from alopecia areata patients. The CDR3 consists of 15 residues. Germline V gene lookup returns CDR1 KGHSH and CDR2 LQKENI. V gave up 6 bases and J gave up 0 bases, with 12 bases separating them.

The sequence came from a human donor with alopecia areata. The rearrangement joins TRBV18 to TRBJ1-5; possibly TRBD1 for D (5 bases). Sequencing used CD4+ T cells sorted from blood, obtained at approximately week 37, from a patient treated with tofacitinib. The DNA of the CDR3 is TGTGCCAGCTCTCCAGCACAGGATAGCAATCAGCCCCAGCATTTT. It yields the protein CASSPAQDSNQPQHF.